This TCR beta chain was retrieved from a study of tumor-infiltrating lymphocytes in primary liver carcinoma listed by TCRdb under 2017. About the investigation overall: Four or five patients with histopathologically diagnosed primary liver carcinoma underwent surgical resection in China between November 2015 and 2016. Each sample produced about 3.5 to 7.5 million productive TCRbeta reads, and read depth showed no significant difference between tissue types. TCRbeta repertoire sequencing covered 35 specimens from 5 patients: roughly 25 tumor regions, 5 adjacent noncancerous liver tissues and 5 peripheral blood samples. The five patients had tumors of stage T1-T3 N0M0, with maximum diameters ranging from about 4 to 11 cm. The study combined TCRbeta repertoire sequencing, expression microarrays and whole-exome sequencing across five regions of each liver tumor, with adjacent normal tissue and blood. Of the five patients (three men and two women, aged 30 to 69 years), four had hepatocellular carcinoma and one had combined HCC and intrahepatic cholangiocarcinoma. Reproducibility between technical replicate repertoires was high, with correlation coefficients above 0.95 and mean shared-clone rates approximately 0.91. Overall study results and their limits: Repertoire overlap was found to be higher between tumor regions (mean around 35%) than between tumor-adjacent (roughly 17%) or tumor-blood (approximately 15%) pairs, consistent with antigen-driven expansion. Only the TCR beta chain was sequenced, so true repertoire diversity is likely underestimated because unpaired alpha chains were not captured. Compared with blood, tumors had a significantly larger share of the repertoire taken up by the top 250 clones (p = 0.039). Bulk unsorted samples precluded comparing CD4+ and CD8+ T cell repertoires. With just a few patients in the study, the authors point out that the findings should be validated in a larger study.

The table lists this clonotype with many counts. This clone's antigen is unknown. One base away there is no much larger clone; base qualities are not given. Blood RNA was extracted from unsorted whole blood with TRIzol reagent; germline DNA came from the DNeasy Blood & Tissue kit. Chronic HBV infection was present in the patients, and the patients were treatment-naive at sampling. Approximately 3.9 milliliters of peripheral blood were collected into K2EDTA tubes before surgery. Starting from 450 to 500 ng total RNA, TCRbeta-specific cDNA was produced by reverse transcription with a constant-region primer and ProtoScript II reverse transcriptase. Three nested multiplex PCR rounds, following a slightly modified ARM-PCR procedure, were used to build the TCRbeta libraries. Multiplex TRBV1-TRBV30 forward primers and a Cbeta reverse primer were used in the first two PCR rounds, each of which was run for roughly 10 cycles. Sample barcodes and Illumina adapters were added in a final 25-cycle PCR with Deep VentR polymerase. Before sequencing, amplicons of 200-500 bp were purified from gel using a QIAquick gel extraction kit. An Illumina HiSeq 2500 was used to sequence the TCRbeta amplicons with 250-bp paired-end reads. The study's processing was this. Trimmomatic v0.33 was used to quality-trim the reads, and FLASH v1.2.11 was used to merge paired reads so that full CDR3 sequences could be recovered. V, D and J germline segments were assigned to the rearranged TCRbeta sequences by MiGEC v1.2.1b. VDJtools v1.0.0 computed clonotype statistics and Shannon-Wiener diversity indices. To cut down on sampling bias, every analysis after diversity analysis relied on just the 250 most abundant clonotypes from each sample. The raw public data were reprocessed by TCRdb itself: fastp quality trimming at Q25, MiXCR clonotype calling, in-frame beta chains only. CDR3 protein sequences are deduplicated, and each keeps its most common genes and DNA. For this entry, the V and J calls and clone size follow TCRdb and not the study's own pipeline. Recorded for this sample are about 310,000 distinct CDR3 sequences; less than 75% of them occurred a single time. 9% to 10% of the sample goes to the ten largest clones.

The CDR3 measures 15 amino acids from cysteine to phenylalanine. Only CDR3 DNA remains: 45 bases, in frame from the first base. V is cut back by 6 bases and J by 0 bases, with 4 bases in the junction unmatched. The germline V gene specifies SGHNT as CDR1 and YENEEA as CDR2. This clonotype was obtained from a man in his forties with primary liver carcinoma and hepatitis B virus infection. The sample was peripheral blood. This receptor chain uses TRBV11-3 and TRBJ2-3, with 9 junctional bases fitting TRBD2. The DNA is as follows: TGTGCCAGCAGTTCTAGCGGGGTGAGCACAGATACGCAGTATTTT. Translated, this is CASSSSGVSTDTQYF.